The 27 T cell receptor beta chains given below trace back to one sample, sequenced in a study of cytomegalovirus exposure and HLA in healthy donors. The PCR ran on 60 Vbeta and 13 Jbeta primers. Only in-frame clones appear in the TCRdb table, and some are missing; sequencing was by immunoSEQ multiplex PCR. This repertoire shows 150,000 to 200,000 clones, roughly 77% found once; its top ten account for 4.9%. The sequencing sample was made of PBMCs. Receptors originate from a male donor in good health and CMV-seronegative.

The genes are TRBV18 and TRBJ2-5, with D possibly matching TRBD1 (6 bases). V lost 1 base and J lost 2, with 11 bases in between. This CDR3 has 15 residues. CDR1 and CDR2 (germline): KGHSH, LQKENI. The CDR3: CASSPRTAEQETQYF. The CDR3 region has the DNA TGTGCCAGCTCACCACGGACAGCGGAGCAAGAGACCCAGTACTTC.

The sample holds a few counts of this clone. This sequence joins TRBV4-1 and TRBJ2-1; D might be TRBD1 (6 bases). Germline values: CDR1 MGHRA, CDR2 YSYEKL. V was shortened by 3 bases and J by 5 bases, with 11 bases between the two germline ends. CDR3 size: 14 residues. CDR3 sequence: CASSQRTVDNEQFF. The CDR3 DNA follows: TGCGCCAGCAGCCAGCGGACAGTGGACAATGAGCAGTTCTTC.

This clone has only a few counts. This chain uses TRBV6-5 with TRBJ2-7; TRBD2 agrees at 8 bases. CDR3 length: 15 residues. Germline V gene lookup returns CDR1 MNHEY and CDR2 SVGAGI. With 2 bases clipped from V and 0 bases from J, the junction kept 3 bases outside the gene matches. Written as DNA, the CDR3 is TGTGCCAGCAGTTACCTAGCGGGCTTCTCCTACGAGCAGTACTTC. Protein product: CASSYLAGFSYEQYF.

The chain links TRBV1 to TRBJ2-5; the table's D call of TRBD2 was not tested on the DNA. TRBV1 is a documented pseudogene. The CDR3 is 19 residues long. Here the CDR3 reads CTSSPHPRRGYGWQETQYF. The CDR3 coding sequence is TGCACCAGCAGCCCACATCCCCGGCGGGGCTACGGGTGGCAAGAGACCCAGTACTTC.

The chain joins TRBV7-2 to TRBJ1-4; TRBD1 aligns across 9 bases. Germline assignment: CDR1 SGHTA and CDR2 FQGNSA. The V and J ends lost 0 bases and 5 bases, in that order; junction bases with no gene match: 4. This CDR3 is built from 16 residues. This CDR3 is CASSLAFGTGNEKLFF. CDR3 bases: TGTGCCAGCAGCTTAGCGTTCGGGACAGGGAATGAAAAACTGTTTTTT.

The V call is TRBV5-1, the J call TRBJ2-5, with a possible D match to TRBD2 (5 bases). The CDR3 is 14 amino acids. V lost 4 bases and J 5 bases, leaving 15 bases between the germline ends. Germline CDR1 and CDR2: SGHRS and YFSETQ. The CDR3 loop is CASSRVRAGETQYF. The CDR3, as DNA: TGCGCCAGCAGCCGAGTGCGGGCCGGGGAGACCCAGTACTTC.

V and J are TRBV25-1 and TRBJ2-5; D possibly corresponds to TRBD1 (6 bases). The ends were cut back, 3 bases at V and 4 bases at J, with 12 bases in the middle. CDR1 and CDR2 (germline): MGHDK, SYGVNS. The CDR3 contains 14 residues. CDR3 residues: CASSEPNRAETQYF. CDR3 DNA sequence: TGTGCCAGCAGTGAGCCTAACAGGGCAGAGACCCAGTACTTC.

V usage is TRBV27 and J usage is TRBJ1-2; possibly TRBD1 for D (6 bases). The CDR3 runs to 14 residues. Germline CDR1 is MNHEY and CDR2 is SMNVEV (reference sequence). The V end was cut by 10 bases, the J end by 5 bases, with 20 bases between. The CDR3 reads CATKLTGPGYGYTF. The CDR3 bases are TGTGCCACCAAACTCACAGGGCCCGGGTATGGCTACACCTTC.

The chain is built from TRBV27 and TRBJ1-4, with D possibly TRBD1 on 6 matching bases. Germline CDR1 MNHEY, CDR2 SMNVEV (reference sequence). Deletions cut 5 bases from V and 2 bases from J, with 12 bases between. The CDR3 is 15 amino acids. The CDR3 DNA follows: TGTGCCAGCAGTCCGAGCGGGGGCACTAATGAAAAACTGTTTTTT. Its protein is CASSPSGGTNEKLFF.

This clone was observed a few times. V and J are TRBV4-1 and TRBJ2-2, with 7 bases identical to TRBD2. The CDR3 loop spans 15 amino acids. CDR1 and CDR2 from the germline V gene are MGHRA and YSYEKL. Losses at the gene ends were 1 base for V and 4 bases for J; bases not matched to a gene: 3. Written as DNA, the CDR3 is TGCGCCAGCAGCCAAGGTGGGAGGGCCACCGGGGAGCTGTTTTTT. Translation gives CASSQGGRATGELFF.

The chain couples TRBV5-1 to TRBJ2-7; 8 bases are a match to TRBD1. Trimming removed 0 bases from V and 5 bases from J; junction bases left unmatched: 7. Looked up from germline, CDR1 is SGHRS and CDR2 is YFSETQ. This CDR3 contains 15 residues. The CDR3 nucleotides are TGCGCCAGCAGCTTGGCGCAGGGGGCGATCCACGAGCAGTACTTC. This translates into CASSLAQGAIHEQYF. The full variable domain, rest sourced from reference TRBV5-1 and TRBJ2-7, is KAGVTQTPRYLIKTRGQQVTLSCSPISGHRSVSWYQQTPGQGLQFLFEYFSETQRNKGNFPGRFSGRQFSNSRSEMNVSTLELGDSALYLCASSLAQGAIHEQYFGPGTRLTVT.

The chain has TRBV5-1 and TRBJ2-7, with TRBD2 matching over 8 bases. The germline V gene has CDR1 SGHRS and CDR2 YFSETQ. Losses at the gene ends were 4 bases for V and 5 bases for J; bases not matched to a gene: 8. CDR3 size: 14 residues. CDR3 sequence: CASSVSGIRDEQYF. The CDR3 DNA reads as TGCGCCAGCAGCGTTAGCGGGATTCGGGACGAGCAGTACTTC.

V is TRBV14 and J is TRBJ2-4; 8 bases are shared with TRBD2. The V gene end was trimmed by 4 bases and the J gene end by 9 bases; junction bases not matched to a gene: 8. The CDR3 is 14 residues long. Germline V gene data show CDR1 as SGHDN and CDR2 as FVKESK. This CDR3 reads CASSPSGGGSIQYF. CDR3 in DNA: TGTGCCAGCAGCCCCAGCGGGGGAGGGAGCATTCAGTACTTC.

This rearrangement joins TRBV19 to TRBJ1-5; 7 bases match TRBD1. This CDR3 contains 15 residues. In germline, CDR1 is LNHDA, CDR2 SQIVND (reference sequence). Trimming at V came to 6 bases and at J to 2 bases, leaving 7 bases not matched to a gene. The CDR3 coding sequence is TGTGCCAGTAGCAGTAGGGGGCTTGGCAATCAGCCCCAGCATTTT. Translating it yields CASSSRGLGNQPQHF. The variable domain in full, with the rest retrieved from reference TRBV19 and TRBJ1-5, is DGGITQSPKYLFRKEGQNVTLSCEQNLNHDAMYWYRQDPGQGLRLIYYSQIVNDFQKGDIAEGYSVSREKKESFPLTVTSAQKNPTAFYLCASSSRGLGNQPQHFGDGTRLSIL.

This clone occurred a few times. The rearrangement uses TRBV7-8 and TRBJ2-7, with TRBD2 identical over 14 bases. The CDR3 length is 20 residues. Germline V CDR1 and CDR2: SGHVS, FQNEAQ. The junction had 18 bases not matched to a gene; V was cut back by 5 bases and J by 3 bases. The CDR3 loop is CASSNVRTSGGFYENYEQYF. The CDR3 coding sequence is TGTGCCAGCAGCAACGTTAGGACTAGCGGGGGGTTTTACGAGAACTACGAGCAGTACTTC.

The CDR3 nucleotides are TGTGCCAGCAGTTCGGTAGGACAGGACGCCTACGAGCAGTACTTC. The encoded protein is CASSSVGQDAYEQYF. The V and J genes are TRBV28 and TRBJ2-7, with 7 positions matching TRBD1. Germline V gives CDR1 MDHEN, CDR2 SYDVKM. Losses at the gene ends were 4 bases for V and 2 bases for J; bases not matched to a gene: 8. This CDR3 has 15 amino acids.

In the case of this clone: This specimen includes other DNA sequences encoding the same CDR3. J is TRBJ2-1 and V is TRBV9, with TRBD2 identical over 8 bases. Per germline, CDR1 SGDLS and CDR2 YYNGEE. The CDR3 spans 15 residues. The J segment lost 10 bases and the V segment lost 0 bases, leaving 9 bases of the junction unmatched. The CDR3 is CASSVGGGPRNEQFF. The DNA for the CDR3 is TGTGCCAGCAGCGTAGGCGGGGGGCCGCGGAACGAGCAGTTCTTC.

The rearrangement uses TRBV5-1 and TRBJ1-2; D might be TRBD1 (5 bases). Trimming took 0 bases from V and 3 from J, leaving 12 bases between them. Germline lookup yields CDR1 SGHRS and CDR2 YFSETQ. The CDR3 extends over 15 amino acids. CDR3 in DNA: TGCGCCAGCAGCTTGGTAGGACAAACTGACTATGGCTACACCTTC. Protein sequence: CASSLVGQTDYGYTF.

The DNA for the CDR3 is TGTGCCAGCAACTCATGGACAGGGCATGACCAGCAGTACTTC. It codes for CASNSWTGHDQQYF. The chain is built from TRBV6-1 and TRBJ2-5; 8 bases are shared with TRBD1. The CDR3 sequence is 14 residues long. Germline V gene sequence: CDR1 MNHNS, CDR2 SASEGT. V was pared by 7 bases and J by 11 bases, with 15 bases of the junction left unmatched.

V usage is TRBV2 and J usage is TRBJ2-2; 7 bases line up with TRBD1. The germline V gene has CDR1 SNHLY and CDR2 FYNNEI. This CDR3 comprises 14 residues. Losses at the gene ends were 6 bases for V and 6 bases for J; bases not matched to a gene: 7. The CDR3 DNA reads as TGTGCCAGCAGGGAGACAGGGTGGTCCGGGGAGCTGTTTTTT. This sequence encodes CASRETGWSGELFF.

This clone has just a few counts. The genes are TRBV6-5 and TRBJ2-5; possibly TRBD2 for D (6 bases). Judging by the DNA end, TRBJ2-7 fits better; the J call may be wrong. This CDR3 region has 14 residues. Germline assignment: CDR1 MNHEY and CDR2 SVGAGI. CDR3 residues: CASSYSTSSYEQYF. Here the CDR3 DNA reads TGTGCCAGCAGTTACTCGACTAGCTCCTACGAGCAGTACTTC.

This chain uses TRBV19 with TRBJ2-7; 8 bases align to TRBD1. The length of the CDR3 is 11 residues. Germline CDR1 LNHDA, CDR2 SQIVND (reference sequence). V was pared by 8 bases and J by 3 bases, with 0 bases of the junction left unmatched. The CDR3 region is CASGQGYEQYF. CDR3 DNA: TGTGCCAGTGGACAGGGCTACGAGCAGTACTTC.

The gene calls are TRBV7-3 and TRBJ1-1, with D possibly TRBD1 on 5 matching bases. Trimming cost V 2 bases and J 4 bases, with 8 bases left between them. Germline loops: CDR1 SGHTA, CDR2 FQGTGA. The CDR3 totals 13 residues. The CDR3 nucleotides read TGTGCCAGCAGCTTATCCGGGGGCACTGAAGCTTTCTTT. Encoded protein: CASSLSGGTEAFF.

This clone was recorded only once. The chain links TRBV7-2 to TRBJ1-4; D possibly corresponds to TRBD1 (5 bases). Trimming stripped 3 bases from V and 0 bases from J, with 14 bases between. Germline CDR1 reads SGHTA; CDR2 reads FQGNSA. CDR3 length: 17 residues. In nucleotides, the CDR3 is TGTGCCAGCAGCTTTAACAGGAGAGTTACAACTAATGAAAAACTGTTTTTT. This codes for CASSFNRRVTTNEKLFF.

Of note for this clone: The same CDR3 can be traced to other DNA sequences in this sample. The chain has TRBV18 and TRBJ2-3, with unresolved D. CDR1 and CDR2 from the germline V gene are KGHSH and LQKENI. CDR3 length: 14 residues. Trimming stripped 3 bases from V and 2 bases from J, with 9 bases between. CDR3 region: CASSPVSSTDTQYF. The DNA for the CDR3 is TGTGCCAGCTCACCGGTTAGTTCCACAGATACGCAGTATTTT.

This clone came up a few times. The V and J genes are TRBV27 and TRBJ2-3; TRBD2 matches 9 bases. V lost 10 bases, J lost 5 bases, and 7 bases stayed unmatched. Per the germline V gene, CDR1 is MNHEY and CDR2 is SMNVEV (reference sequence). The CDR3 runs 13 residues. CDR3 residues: CATLGRGGDTQYF. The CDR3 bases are TGTGCCACTTTGGGGCGGGGGGGAGATACGCAGTATTTT.

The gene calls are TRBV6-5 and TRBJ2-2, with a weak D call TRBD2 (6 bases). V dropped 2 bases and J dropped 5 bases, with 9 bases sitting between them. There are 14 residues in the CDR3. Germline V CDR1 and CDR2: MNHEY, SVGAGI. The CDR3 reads CASSYLEGTGELFF. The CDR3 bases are TGTGCCAGCAGTTACCTGGAGGGAACCGGGGAGCTGTTTTTT.